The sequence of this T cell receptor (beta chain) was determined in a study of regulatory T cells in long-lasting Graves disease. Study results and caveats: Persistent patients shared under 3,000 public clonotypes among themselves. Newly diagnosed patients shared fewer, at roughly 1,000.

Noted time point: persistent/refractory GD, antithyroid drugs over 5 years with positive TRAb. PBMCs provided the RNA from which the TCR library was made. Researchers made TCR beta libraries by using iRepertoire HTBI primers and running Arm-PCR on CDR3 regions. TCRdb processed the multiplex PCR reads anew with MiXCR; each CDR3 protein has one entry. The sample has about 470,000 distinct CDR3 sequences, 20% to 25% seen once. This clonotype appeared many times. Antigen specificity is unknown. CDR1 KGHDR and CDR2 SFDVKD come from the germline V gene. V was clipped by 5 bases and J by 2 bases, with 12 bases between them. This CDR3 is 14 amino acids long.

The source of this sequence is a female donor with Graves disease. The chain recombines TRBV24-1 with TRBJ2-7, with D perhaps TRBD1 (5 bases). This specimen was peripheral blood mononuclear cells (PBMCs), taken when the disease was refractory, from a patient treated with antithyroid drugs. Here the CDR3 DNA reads TGTGCCACCAGTGCCCCAGGGTATCCCTACGAGCAGTACTTC. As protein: CATSAPGYPYEQYF.